This T cell receptor (beta chain) is from a study of CD8 T cells in ankylosing spondylitis. Findings and limits, study-wide: What seemed typical of ankylosing spondylitis blood was a TCR beta motif built from 7 or 8 highly homologous variants.

Regarding this clonotype: Its specificity is not known.

TCRdb re-called the 5' RACE reads through MiXCR, storing one row per CDR3 protein. The table shows hundreds of thousands of distinct CDR3 sequences, with over 15% occurring only once. V was trimmed by 1 base and J by 7 bases, leaving 11 bases between them. This CDR3 has 14 residues. The J gene is TRBJ2-1, the V gene TRBV12-3 or TRBV12-4; no firm D call. The sequence was obtained from a male donor with ankylosing spondylitis. Material for sequencing was blood, either unsorted or a sorted T cell fraction (not recorded which). CDR3 amino acids: CASSLVGRQNEQFF. CDR3 nucleotide sequence: TGTGCCAGCAGTTTAGTAGGCAGGCAGAATGAGCAGTTCTTC.